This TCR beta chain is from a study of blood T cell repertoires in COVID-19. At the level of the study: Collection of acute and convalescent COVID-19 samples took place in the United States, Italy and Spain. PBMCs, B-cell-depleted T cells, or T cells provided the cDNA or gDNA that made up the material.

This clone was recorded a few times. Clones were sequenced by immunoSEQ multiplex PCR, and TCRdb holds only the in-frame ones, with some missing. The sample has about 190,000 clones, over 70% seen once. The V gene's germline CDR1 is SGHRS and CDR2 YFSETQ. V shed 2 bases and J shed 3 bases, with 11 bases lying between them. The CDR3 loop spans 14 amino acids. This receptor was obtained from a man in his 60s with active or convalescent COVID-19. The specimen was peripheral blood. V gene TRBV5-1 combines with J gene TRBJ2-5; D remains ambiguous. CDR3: CASSLVKEEETQYF. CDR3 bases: TGCGCCAGCAGCTTAGTCAAAGAGGAAGAGACCCAGTACTTC.